The 17 T cell receptor beta chains below come from one sample, sequenced in a study of CD8+CD57+ T cells in acquired aplastic anemia. All patients picked for sequencing had shown, by flow cytometry, an expansion of CD8+CD57+ cells. The template used for profiling TCR beta VDJ and CDR3 was genomic DNA. MiXCR, run by TCRdb on the reads, gives a single entry per CDR3 protein. The sample yields 260,000 or so distinct CDR3 sequences, around 82% seen once. The sample comprised sorted CD4+, CD8+, or CD8+CD57+ T cells (not recorded which) from PBMCs. Receptors were obtained from a human donor with aplastic anemia.

This clonotype was observed once. The gene calls are TRBV7-8 and TRBJ2-7; TRBD1 matches at 7 bases. There are 16 residues in the CDR3. Per the germline V gene, CDR1 is SGHVS and CDR2 is FQNEAQ. V trimming: 5 bases; J trimming: 0 bases; junction bases outside the gene matches: 10. The CDR3 region has the DNA TGTGCCAGCAGCCCCACCGGGACAGATAGCTCCTACGAGCAGTACTTC. This sequence encodes CASSPTGTDSSYEQYF.

V usage is TRBV7-8 and J usage is TRBJ2-7; D possibly uses TRBD1 or TRBD2 (5 bases each). CDR3 length: 17 residues. The ends were cut back, 3 bases at V and 6 bases at J, with 24 bases in the middle. Germline CDR1 and CDR2: SGHVS and FQNEAQ. CDR3 sequence (DNA): TGTGCCAGCAGCTTTCATCCAGACGGGGCAGCCCTTTCCGAGCAGTACTTC. Amino acids: CASSFHPDGAALSEQYF.

V gene TRBV15 combines with J gene TRBJ2-7; possibly TRBD1 for D (6 bases). Trimming pared 0 bases from V and 9 bases from J, leaving 15 bases between. Germline CDR1 and CDR2: LNHNV and YYDKDF (reference sequence). The CDR3 is 14 residues long. The DNA of the CDR3 is TGTGCCACCAGCAGAGAGGGGGACATCAAGGGGCAGTACTTC. Protein product: CATSREGDIKGQYF.

The rearrangement uses TRBV7-3 and TRBJ2-3, with 8 bases identical to TRBD2. Germline V CDR1 and CDR2: SGHTA, FQGTGA. J was trimmed by 12 bases and V by 2 bases; bases with no gene match: 10. This CDR3 has 14 residues. This CDR3 reads CASSLAGGPTAQYF. DNA of the CDR3: TGTGCCAGCAGCTTAGCGGGAGGTCCGACAGCCCAGTATTTT.

V and J are TRBV7-9 and TRBJ1-2; 7 positions agree with TRBD1. The trim removed 5 bases at V and 3 bases at J, leaving 9 bases unmatched. The V gene's germline CDR1 is SEHNR and CDR2 FQNEAQ (reference sequence). The CDR3 extends over 15 amino acids. CDR3 bases: TGTGCCAGCAGCCTACAAGGGGGCTTGGACTATGGCTACACCTTC. It translates to CASSLQGGLDYGYTF. Together with reference TRBV7-9 and TRBJ1-2, the CDR3 gives the full variable domain: DTGVSQNPRHKITKRGQNVTFRCDPISEHNRLYWYRQTLGQGPEFLTYFQNEAQLEKSRLLSDRFSAERPKGSFSTLEIQRTEQGDSAMYLCASSLQGGLDYGYTFGSGTRLTVV.

This chain joins TRBV7-2 and TRBJ2-7; 10 bases line up with TRBD2. CDR3 length: 15 residues. The germline V gene encodes CDR1 SGHTA and CDR2 FQGNSA. Trimming took 1 base from V and 12 from J; bases not matched to a gene: 12. The CDR3 nucleotides read TGTGCCAGCAGCTTAGAAAGCGGGGGGGCCTCCGATACGTACTTC. This encodes CASSLESGGASDTYF.

The chain's CDR3 is CASSPWTSGSNAPLHF. CDR3 DNA sequence: TGTGCCAGCAGCCCCTGGACCAGCGGGAGTAATGCGCCCCTCCACTTT. The genes are TRBV9 and TRBJ1-6, with D unresolved. The CDR3 runs to 16 residues. The V and J ends lost 4 bases and 13 bases respectively, with 24 bases between them. The germline CDR1 and CDR2 sequences are SGDLS and YYNGEE.

The chain joins TRBV7-3 to TRBJ2-5; 10 positions match TRBD2. The germline V gene has CDR1 SGHTA and CDR2 FQGTGA. Unmatched junction bases numbered 15, after V lost 6 bases and J lost 11 bases. CDR3 size: 15 residues. Here the CDR3 reads CASSSSGSWGAKQYF. In DNA form, the CDR3 reads TGTGCCAGCAGTTCTAGCGGGAGTTGGGGAGCGAAGCAGTACTTC.

To note about this clonotype: A junction boundary mismatches the germline segment, possibly from a read error. J is TRBJ2-7 and V is TRBV2; TRBD2 is a possible D gene (5 bases). CDR3 size: 13 residues. Germline CDR1 is SNHLY and CDR2 is FYNNEI. The DNA of the CDR3 is TGCGCCAGCGGCCAAGGTGTCACCTACACGCAGTACTTC. Amino acids: CASGQGVTYTQYF.

V is TRBV7-2 and J is TRBJ2-7, with unresolved D. Germline assignment: CDR1 SGHTA and CDR2 FQGNSA. The CDR3 consists of 16 residues. Trimming cost V 1 base and J 9 bases, with 22 bases left between them. Here the CDR3 reads CASSLGGDTCSFGQYF. The CDR3 DNA follows: TGTGCCAGCAGCTTAGGTGGCGACACGTGCTCCTTCGGGCAGTACTTC.

A single count supports this clonotype. The J gene is TRBJ2-1, the V gene TRBV7-2, with TRBD1 matching over 9 bases. Looked up from germline, CDR1 is SGHTA and CDR2 is FQGNSA. The V segment lost 5 bases and the J segment 13 bases; nucleotides outside the gene matches: 18. This CDR3 is built from 16 residues. The CDR3 DNA follows: TGTGCCAGCAGCCTGCAACAGGGGGCATACGAGGAGTACCAGTTCTTC. It translates to CASSLQQGAYEEYQFF. Filled out from reference TRBV7-2 and TRBJ2-1, the complete variable domain reads GAGVSQSPSNKVTEKGKDVELRCDPISGHTALYWYRQSLGQGLEFLIYFQGNSAPDKSGLPSDRFSAERTGGSVSTLTIQRTQQEDSAVYLCASSLQQGAYEEYQFFGPGTRLTVL.

The genes are TRBV5-1 and TRBJ2-7; D might be TRBD2 (5 bases). In germline, CDR1 is SGHRS, CDR2 YFSETQ. The CDR3 contains 18 residues. V was shortened by 4 bases and J by 1 base, with 24 bases between the two germline ends. The CDR3 nucleotides are TGCGCCAGCAGCAAACATCCGGCCGGGAAAGCCCTTTCCTACGAGCAGTACGTC. This encodes CASSKHPAGKALSYEQYV.

V usage is TRBV2 and J usage is TRBJ2-7; a weak D match, TRBD2 (6 bases). With 5 bases removed from V and 1 base from J, the gap between germline ends came to 9 bases. CDR3 length: 13 amino acids. CDR1 and CDR2 (germline): SNHLY, FYNNEI. The CDR3 DNA is TGTGCCAGCAGTCCGACTAGGTCCTACGAGCAGTACTTC. Translated, it gives CASSPTRSYEQYF.

The V and J genes are TRBV11-3 and TRBJ2-7; 7 bases agree with TRBD1. Germline V gene sequence: CDR1 SGHNT, CDR2 YENEEA. V lost 3 bases to trimming and J lost 1 base; unmatched junction nucleotides: 15. The CDR3 is made up of 18 amino acids. The CDR3 DNA reads as TGTGCCAGCAGCTTTGATCTGAAAGGGACAGCCCTTTCCTACGAGCAGTACGTC. Encoded protein: CASSFDLKGTALSYEQYV.

V usage is TRBV7-9 and J usage is TRBJ1-2; D might be TRBD1 (6 bases). The germline gives CDR1 SEHNR, CDR2 FQNEAQ (reference sequence). With 2 bases removed from V and 11 bases from J, the gap between germline ends came to 24 bases. This CDR3 has 16 residues. The CDR3 DNA reads as TGTGCCAGCAGCTTAACGAAGCAGGGGTACTACAATGAGTACACCTTC. Amino acid sequence: CASSLTKQGYYNEYTF.

The V and J genes are TRBV5-4 and TRBJ1-1; no definite D call. Trimming cost V 4 bases and J 5 bases, with 27 bases left between them. CDR3 length equals 18 residues. Germline V gene data show CDR1 as SGHNT and CDR2 as YYREEE (reference sequence). For the CDR3, the DNA is TGTGCCAGCAGCCGCCTGGACGGGCACACAGTTTCGAGGACTGAAGCTTTCTTT. It yields the protein CASSRLDGHTVSRTEAFF.

A word on this clonotype: A junction boundary mismatches the germline segment, possibly from a read error. The chain couples TRBV5-5 to TRBJ2-3; D possibly corresponds to TRBD2 (6 bases). This CDR3 is 14 amino acids long. Germline loops: CDR1 SGHKS, CDR2 YYEKEE (reference sequence). The CDR3 region is CASSFAGSPDMQYF. CDR3 sequence (DNA): TGTGCCAGCAGCTTTGCGGGGAGTCCCGATATGCAGTATTTT.